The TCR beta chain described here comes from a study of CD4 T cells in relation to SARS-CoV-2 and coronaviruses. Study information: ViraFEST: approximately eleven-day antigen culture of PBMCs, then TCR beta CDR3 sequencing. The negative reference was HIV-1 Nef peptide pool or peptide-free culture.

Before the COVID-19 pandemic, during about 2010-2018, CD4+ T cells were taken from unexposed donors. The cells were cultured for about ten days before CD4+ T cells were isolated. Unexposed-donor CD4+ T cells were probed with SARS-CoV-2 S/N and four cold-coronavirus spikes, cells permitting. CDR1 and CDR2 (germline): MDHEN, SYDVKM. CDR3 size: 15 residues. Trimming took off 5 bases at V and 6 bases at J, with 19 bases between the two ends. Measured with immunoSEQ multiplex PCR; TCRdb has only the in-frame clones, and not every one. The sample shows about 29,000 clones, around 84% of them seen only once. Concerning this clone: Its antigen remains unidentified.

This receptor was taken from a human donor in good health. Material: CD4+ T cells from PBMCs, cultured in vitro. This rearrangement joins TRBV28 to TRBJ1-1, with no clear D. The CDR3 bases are TGTGCCAGCAGTCTAGAATCCGCAGGTATCGCTGAAGCTTTCTTT. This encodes CASSLESAGIAEAFF.